These 14 T cell receptor beta chains were sequenced from one sample in a study of response to subunit inactivated influenza vaccine. TCRdb reanalysed the RT-PCR reads using MiXCR and keeps one entry per CDR3 protein. Among 550,000 to 800,000 distinct CDR3 sequences listed, about 15% were seen once. The specimen was PBMCs from blood, collected approximately 15 days before vaccination. The origin of the receptors is a man between 45 and 60 years old who received an inactivated influenza vaccine.

This clonotype was observed many times. The J gene is TRBJ2-1, the V gene TRBV5-1; TRBD2 agrees at 9 bases. Germline CDR1 SGHRS, CDR2 YFSETQ. The CDR3 consists of 18 residues. Unmatched junction bases numbered 7, after V lost 0 bases and J lost 0 bases. The CDR3, as DNA: TGCGCCAGCAGCTTGGAAGGTAGCGGGAGTGCCTCCTACAATGAGCAGTTCTTC. This translates into CASSLEGSGSASYNEQFF. Full variable domain (remainder filled in from reference TRBV5-1 and TRBJ2-1): KAGVTQTPRYLIKTRGQQVTLSCSPISGHRSVSWYQQTPGQGLQFLFEYFSETQRNKGNFPGRFSGRQFSNSRSEMNVSTLELGDSALYLCASSLEGSGSASYNEQFFGPGTRLTVL.

The chain combines TRBV20-1 with TRBJ2-3; D possibly corresponds to TRBD2 (6 bases). Deletions cut 6 bases from V and 2 bases from J, with 18 bases between. The germline V gene encodes CDR1 DFQATT and CDR2 SNEGSKA (reference sequence). This CDR3 is built from 15 residues. The CDR3 nucleotides are TGCAGTGCCGGTCCCCAGCGGGTGTTCACAGATACGCAGTATTTT. Amino acids: CSAGPQRVFTDTQYF.

The chain has TRBV12-3 or TRBV12-4 and TRBJ2-5; tentative D call: TRBD2 (6 bases). There are 14 residues in the CDR3. Trimming removed 5 bases at V and 4 bases at J, with 14 bases between. CDR3 bases: TGTGCCAGCAGTCTGGACTACCCGGGAGAGACCCAGTACTTC. Its protein is CASSLDYPGETQYF.

This chain joins TRBV5-1 and TRBJ2-5; a possible D gene is TRBD2 (6 bases). The CDR3 length is 16 residues. Trimming removed 3 bases at V and 2 bases at J, with 17 bases between. From germline, CDR1 is SGHRS and CDR2 YFSETQ. The CDR3 spells CASSSRGSGLQETQYF. Written as DNA, the CDR3 is TGCGCCAGCAGCTCCCGAGGTAGCGGCCTTCAAGAGACCCAGTACTTC.

The CDR3 reads CASSWSGRATDTQYF. The CDR3, as DNA: TGCGCCAGCAGCTGGAGCGGGAGGGCTACAGATACGCAGTATTTT. J is TRBJ2-3 and V is TRBV5-1; 10 bases are a match to TRBD2. The ends lost 3 bases at V and 3 bases at J; junction bases unmatched: 4. The CDR3 has 15 amino acids. From germline, CDR1 is SGHRS and CDR2 YFSETQ.

This clonotype was seen a few times. The V and J genes are TRBV27 and TRBJ2-5, with TRBD1 identical over 7 bases. Germline-derived CDR1 and CDR2 are MNHEY and SMNVEV (reference sequence). With V trimmed by 8 bases and J by 6 bases, 9 bases remained unmatched. This CDR3 region has 13 residues. The CDR3 DNA sequence: TGTGCCAGCCGAGTAGGGGGCTCAAAGACCCAGTACTTC. Its translation: CASRVGGSKTQYF.

This clonotype was observed a few times. The chain has TRBV12-3 or TRBV12-4 and TRBJ2-1; perhaps D is TRBD1 or TRBD2 (5 bases each). This CDR3 has 14 amino acids. V was shortened by 6 bases and J by 5 bases, with 14 bases between the two germline ends. The CDR3 region has the DNA TGTGCCAGCAGAAGGGAGACAGATCACAATGAGCAGTTCTTC. Amino acids: CASRRETDHNEQFF.

This clonotype turned up a few times. This rearrangement joins TRBV7-2 to TRBJ2-3, with no clear D. V was trimmed by 4 bases and J by 5 bases, leaving 13 bases between them. Germline V gene sequence: CDR1 SGHTA, CDR2 FQGNSA. This CDR3 has 14 amino acids. CDR3 bases: TGTGCCAGCAGCTCTATAAATGGGGTAGATACGCAGTATTTT. Translating it yields CASSSINGVDTQYF. The full variable domain, completed using reference TRBV7-2 and TRBJ2-3, is GAGVSQSPSNKVTEKGKDVELRCDPISGHTALYWYRQSLGQGLEFLIYFQGNSAPDKSGLPSDRFSAERTGGSVSTLTIQRTQQEDSAVYLCASSSINGVDTQYFGPGTRLTVL.

The V call is TRBV6-1, the J call TRBJ2-7, with 10 bases aligning to TRBD1. Germline CDR1 reads MNHNS; CDR2 reads SASEGT. Unmatched junction bases numbered 6, after V lost 2 bases and J lost 2 bases. The CDR3 covers 16 residues. The CDR3 bases are TGTGCCAGCAGTGAACGGGTTGGGACAGGGGCCTACGAGCAGTACTTC. This gives the protein CASSERVGTGAYEQYF.

The chain is built from TRBV20-1 and TRBJ2-1; 9 bases fit TRBD2. V was clipped by 1 base and J by 0 bases; unmatched bases: 7. There are 17 residues in the CDR3. Germline V gene data show CDR1 as DFQATT and CDR2 as SNEGSKA (reference sequence). CDR3 sequence reads: CSARAGLAGVSYNEQFF. CDR3 coding DNA: TGCAGTGCTAGAGCAGGGTTAGCGGGAGTCTCCTACAATGAGCAGTTCTTC.

This clonotype was detected only a few times. This chain joins TRBV12-3 or TRBV12-4 and TRBJ1-5; TRBD1 might be the D (5 bases). This CDR3 comprises 14 residues. The V end was cut by 1 base, the J end by 10 bases, with 14 bases between. The CDR3 sequence: CASSLGGRVVPQHF. The CDR3 DNA is TGTGCCAGCAGTTTAGGGGGCAGGGTCGTTCCCCAGCATTTT.

The V and J genes are TRBV20-1 and TRBJ2-1, with 8 bases matching TRBD2. Germline V gene sequence: CDR1 DFQATT, CDR2 SNEGSKA (reference sequence). The V segment lost 0 bases and the J segment 10 bases; nucleotides outside the gene matches: 20. This CDR3 contains 18 residues. Here the CDR3 DNA reads TGCAGTGCTAGAGATCTGGCTTTCCAATCCGGGAGGGAAAGAGAGCAGTTCTTC. It translates to CSARDLAFQSGREREQFF.

This chain joins TRBV5-1 and TRBJ2-7; 8 nucleotides align to TRBD1. Germline CDR1 and CDR2: SGHRS and YFSETQ. The J segment lost 2 bases and the V segment lost 5 bases, leaving 12 bases of the junction unmatched. The CDR3 is 16 residues long. In DNA form, the CDR3 reads TGCGCCAGCAGAGACGGACCGGGACAGGAGCCCTACGAGCAGTACTTC. Translating it yields CASRDGPGQEPYEQYF.

In this sample, this clonotype turned up a few times. This chain uses TRBV5-4 with TRBJ1-1; D gene uncertain. This CDR3 region has 14 residues. Trimming stripped 0 bases from V and 5 bases from J, with 11 bases between. The germline gives CDR1 SGHNT, CDR2 YYREEE (reference sequence). CDR3 region: CASSLAVTRTEAFF. The DNA of the CDR3 is TGTGCCAGCAGCTTGGCCGTGACACGTACTGAAGCTTTCTTT. The whole variable domain, remainder taken from reference TRBV5-4 and TRBJ1-1, is ETGVTQSPTHLIKTRGQQVTLRCSSQSGHNTVSWYQQALGQGPQFIFQYYREEENGRGNFPPRFSGLQFPNYSSELNVNALELDDSALYLCASSLAVTRTEAFFGQGTRLTVV.